The T cell receptor (beta chain) described here comes from a study of shared clonotypes between healthy human individuals. The assay was immunoSEQ multiplex PCR, and TCRdb's table has in-frame clones only and misses some. The data show about a million clones, approximately 80% seen once. This CDR3 has 15 amino acids. Trimming cost V 5 bases and J 1 base, with 15 bases left between them. Germline CDR1 reads SEHNR; CDR2 reads FQNEAQ (reference sequence). Sequencing was performed on memory CD4+ T cells sorted from blood. Subset specified: CD45RA-negative fraction. This clonotype was sampled from a man aged 18 to 30 in good health. The chain couples TRBV7-9 to TRBJ2-7; no clear D. The CDR3 coding sequence is TGTGCCAGCAGCCCAGTGGTTAGCCGATCCTACGAGCAGTACTTC. This encodes CASSPVVSRSYEQYF.